These 19 T cell receptor beta chains were all obtained from the same sample, sequenced in a study of cytomegalovirus exposure and HLA in healthy donors. The protocol was immunoSEQ multiplex PCR, while the TCRdb copy is restricted to in-frame clones and leaves out a portion. The sample carries fewer than 120,000 clones, around nine tenths recorded once. The specimen was PBMCs. Receptors were obtained from a woman aged 18-29 years in good health and CMV-seronegative.

The V and J genes are TRBV7-9 and TRBJ2-7; maybe TRBD2 (5 bases). The germline CDR1 and CDR2 sequences are SEHNR and FQNEAQ (reference sequence). Trimming left V 3 bases short and J 6 bases short, with 6 bases between. This CDR3 is 11 amino acids long. The CDR3 here is CASSLEVEQYF. In DNA, the CDR3 is TGTGCCAGCAGCTTGGAGGTCGAGCAGTACTTC. The complete variable domain, with remaining parts taken from reference TRBV7-9 and TRBJ2-7, reads DTGVSQNPRHKITKRGQNVTFRCDPISEHNRLYWYRQTLGQGPEFLTYFQNEAQLEKSRLLSDRFSAERPKGSFSTLEIQRTEQGDSAMYLCASSLEVEQYFGPGTRLTVT.

The chain uses TRBV10-3 and TRBJ2-3; 7 bases fit TRBD2. V gave up 3 bases and J gave up 10 bases; unmatched junction bases: 4. The germline V gene has CDR1 ENHRY and CDR2 SYGVKD. CDR3 length equals 12 residues. The CDR3: CAISDGTTSQYF. DNA for the CDR3: TGTGCCATCAGTGATGGGACTACCTCGCAGTATTTT.

CDR3: CASSRTTNTGELFF. Here the CDR3 DNA reads TGTGCCAGCAGCCGTACTACGAACACCGGGGAGCTGTTTTTT. V gene TRBV7-2 combines with J gene TRBJ2-2; D not certain. With 5 bases removed from V and 0 bases from J, the gap between germline ends came to 7 bases. This CDR3 contains 14 residues. The germline V gene has CDR1 SGHTA and CDR2 FQGNSA.

The rearrangement joins TRBV28 to TRBJ2-1; 7 bases align to TRBD2. Trimming cost V 3 bases and J 5 bases; bases outside gene matches: 10. The length of the CDR3 is 16 residues. Germline lookup yields CDR1 MDHEN and CDR2 SYDVKM. CDR3 residues: CASSFLGRGSDNEQFF. The CDR3 DNA is TGTGCCAGCAGTTTCTTGGGGAGGGGCTCTGACAATGAGCAGTTCTTC.

This clone was seen once. The chain employs TRBV11-2 and TRBJ2-3; the D gene is possibly TRBD1 (6 bases). This CDR3 is 16 amino acids long. V lost 5 bases and J lost 0, with 15 bases in between. Germline V gives CDR1 SGHAT, CDR2 FQNNGV. The CDR3 loop is CASSPRRGRSTDTQYF. In DNA, the CDR3 is TGTGCCAGCAGCCCCCGCAGGGGCCGGAGCACAGATACGCAGTATTTT.

The chain has TRBV30 and TRBJ2-4; D might be TRBD2 (6 bases). The germline CDR1 and CDR2 sequences are GTSNPN and SVGIG (reference sequence). The CDR3 is made up of 14 amino acids. V was shortened by 7 bases and J by 6 bases, with 19 bases between the two germline ends. The CDR3 region is CASSKLRDSNIQYF. In DNA form, the CDR3 reads TGTGCCTCCTCCAAACTCCGGGACTCAAACATTCAGTACTTC.

This chain joins TRBV18 and TRBJ1-4, with D perhaps TRBD1 (6 bases). The germline V gene encodes CDR1 KGHSH and CDR2 LQKENI. The CDR3 has 14 residues. Deletions cut 1 base from V and 4 bases from J, with 7 bases between. The CDR3 sequence is CASSPRDINEKLFF. The CDR3 DNA reads TGTGCCAGCTCACCACGGGACATTAATGAAAAACTGTTTTTT.

Points on this clone: One end of the junction is discordant with germline, which a read error may explain. The chain is built from TRBV7-7 and TRBJ2-1; 7 nucleotides match TRBD2. The CDR3 is 14 residues long. Per germline, CDR1 SSHAT and CDR2 FNYEAQ (reference sequence). The DNA for the CDR3 is TGTGCTAGCAGCTTCGGCGGGAGCTACAATGAGCAGTTCTTC. It yields the protein CASSFGGSYNEQFF. Based on the CDR3 plus reference TRBV7-7 and TRBJ2-1, the full variable domain is GAGVSQSPRYKVTKRGQDVTLRCDPISSHATLYWYQQALGQGPEFLTYFNYEAQPDKSGLPSDRFSAERPEGSISTLTIQRTEQRDSAMYRCASSFGGSYNEQFFGPGTRLTVL.

This chain connects TRBV30 to TRBJ2-3; 7 nucleotides line up with TRBD1. The V and J ends lost 0 bases and 4 bases, in that order; junction bases with no gene match: 7. CDR1 GTSNPN and CDR2 SVGIG come from the germline V gene (reference sequence). There are 15 residues in the CDR3. The CDR3 reads CAWSVGGAAPDTQYF. CDR3 nucleotides: TGTGCCTGGAGTGTAGGGGGCGCGGCCCCAGATACGCAGTATTTT.

CDR3 sequence: CASSYYRATGELFF. The CDR3 coding sequence is TGTGCCAGCAGTTATTACAGGGCTACCGGGGAGCTGTTTTTT. V gene TRBV27 combines with J gene TRBJ2-2, with D possibly matching TRBD1 (6 bases). V shed 4 bases and J shed 5 bases, with 11 bases lying between them. This CDR3 contains 14 residues. Germline values: CDR1 MNHEY, CDR2 SMNVEV (reference sequence).

This chain connects TRBV5-1 to TRBJ2-7; 7 nucleotides match TRBD1. V gave up 5 bases and J gave up 3 bases; unmatched junction bases: 11. Germline CDR1 is SGHRS and CDR2 is YFSETQ. The CDR3 is 15 amino acids. The CDR3 nucleotides are TGCGCCAGCAGTTACGCCGGGACAGAGATCTACGAGCAGTACTTC. Encoded protein: CASSYAGTEIYEQYF.

The chain uses TRBV27 and TRBJ2-3, with D perhaps matching TRBD2 (5 bases). V was pared by 7 bases and J by 3 bases, with 20 bases between. Germline CDR1 MNHEY, CDR2 SMNVEV (reference sequence). This CDR3 spans 16 amino acids. CDR3 nucleotide sequence: TGTGCCAGCACCCTGCGAGCGGCCCTGCGGACAGATACGCAGTATTTT. Residues: CASTLRAALRTDTQYF.

The chain couples TRBV7-8 to TRBJ2-5, with D tentatively TRBD1 (5 bases). Germline CDR1 SGHVS, CDR2 FQNEAQ. The CDR3 contains 14 residues. Trimming took off 4 bases at V and 3 bases at J, with 12 bases between the two ends. In nucleotides, the CDR3 is TGTGCCAGCAGCTCTTACCAGGGTAAAGAGACCCAGTACTTC. Translating gives CASSSYQGKETQYF. Filled out from reference TRBV7-8 and TRBJ2-5, the complete variable domain reads GAGVSQSPRYKVAKRGQDVALRCDPISGHVSLFWYQQALGQGPEFLTYFQNEAQLDKSGLPSDRFFAERPEGSVSTLKIQRTQQEDSAVYLCASSSYQGKETQYFGPGTRLLVL.

J is TRBJ2-1 and V is TRBV20-1; D is uncertain. Trimming left V 1 base short and J 10 bases short, with 5 bases between. Germline V gives CDR1 DFQATT, CDR2 SNEGSKA (reference sequence). CDR3 length equals 10 residues. For the CDR3, the DNA is TGCAGTGCTAGAGTTGAGGAGCAGTTCTTC. Translated: CSARVEEQFF.

V and J are TRBV4-2 and TRBJ1-4; D might be TRBD1 (5 bases). Trimming took off 4 bases at V and 5 bases at J, with 17 bases between the two ends. Germline CDR1 is LGHNA and CDR2 is YNFKEQ. The CDR3 covers 16 residues. The DNA for the CDR3 is TGTGCCAGCAGCCGGGGGGTTGGCAGTCAAAATGAAAAACTGTTTTTT. Residues: CASSRGVGSQNEKLFF.

V gene TRBV27 combines with J gene TRBJ1-2; D is perhaps TRBD1 (5 bases). The germline V gene has CDR1 MNHEY and CDR2 SMNVEV (reference sequence). The CDR3 totals 14 residues. Trimming removed 5 bases from V and 8 bases from J, with 18 bases in between. The CDR3, as DNA: TGTGCCAGCAGTCTCGATGGGGCCGCCGTAGGCTACACCTTC. Amino acid sequence: CASSLDGAAVGYTF.

CDR3 sequence: CASTPGGSNQPQHF. The CDR3 DNA is TGTGCCAGCACCCCGGGAGGAAGCAATCAGCCCCAGCATTTT. The chain carries TRBV28 and TRBJ1-5; D remains unclear. The V gene's germline CDR1 is MDHEN and CDR2 SYDVKM. The CDR3 contains 14 residues. The germline V and J ends were trimmed by 7 bases and 1 base, with 11 bases remaining between them.

The chain couples TRBV9 to TRBJ2-7; TRBD1 might be the D (6 bases). The CDR3 runs to 17 residues. Germline-derived CDR1 and CDR2 are SGDLS and YYNGEE. With 4 bases removed from V and 0 bases from J, the gap between germline ends came to 20 bases. The chain's CDR3 is CASSPRMGTTVSYEQYF. The CDR3 DNA reads as TGTGCCAGCAGCCCCAGGATGGGGACAACCGTCTCCTACGAGCAGTACTTC.

The chain has TRBV19 and TRBJ2-1; TRBD1 might be the D (6 bases). Looked up from germline, CDR1 is LNHDA and CDR2 is SQIVND (reference sequence). The CDR3 runs to 13 residues. V lost 7 bases, J lost 5 bases, and 12 bases lay in between. CDR3 loop: CASTTGLHNEQFF. As DNA, the CDR3 is TGTGCCAGTACTACAGGGCTCCACAATGAGCAGTTCTTC. Together with reference TRBV19 and TRBJ2-1, the CDR3 gives the full variable domain: DGGITQSPKYLFRKEGQNVTLSCEQNLNHDAMYWYRQDPGQGLRLIYYSQIVNDFQKGDIAEGYSVSREKKESFPLTVTSAQKNPTAFYLCASTTGLHNEQFFGPGTRLTVL.